This T cell receptor (beta chain) comes out of a study of blood T cell repertoires in COVID-19. About the research overall: Whether acute or convalescent, the COVID-19 samples came from the United States, Italy and Spain. T cells, B-cell-depleted T cells, or PBMCs supplied cDNA or gDNA.

Per the authors' pipeline: For nucleated cells, counts were estimated from reference gene primer amplification. Some clones are missing from TCRdb's copy, which holds only in-frame ones; the method was immunoSEQ multiplex PCR. That table gives V, J and clone size, and the DNA gave D and trimming. The table lists 45,000 to 55,000 clones, 90% of them singletons, with roughly 3% in the top ten. This CDR3 region has 17 residues. CDR1 is LGHDT, CDR2 YNNKEL, per germline (reference sequence). The V segment lost 3 bases and the J segment 7 bases; nucleotides outside the gene matches: 13. Source material: peripheral blood. The chain combines TRBV3-1 (or the pseudogene TRBV3-2) with TRBJ2-3, with 10 bases aligning to TRBD1. The clonotype comes from a human donor in a cohort sampled during active COVID-19. DNA of the CDR3: TGTGCCAGCAGCCAGACCAGAAGGGACAGGGGTATCCATACGCAGTATTTT. Translating it yields CASSQTRRDRGIHTQYF.